These T cell receptor beta chains were read from a single sample in a study of a mutant IDH1 vaccine in newly diagnosed glioma. Profiling relied on immunoSEQ multiplex PCR, and the TCRdb table lists in-frame clones only, not all of them. This sample has 95,000 to 120,000 clones, with approximately 87% found just once. Their antigens are not known. This sample comprised PBMCs, obtained from a glioma patient whose treatment included an IDH1 peptide vaccine. These receptors were taken from a woman in her fifties or sixties with glioma. Both conserved end residues are part of each CDR3. Fields, in order: V gene, J gene, CDR3 protein.

v_call: TRBV19
j_call: TRBJ1-5
cdr3_aa: CASSITHSNQPQHF

v_call: TRBV28
j_call: TRBJ2-2
cdr3_aa: CASSRQDRVGGELFF

v_call: TRBV7-9
j_call: TRBJ2-3
cdr3_aa: CASSLAQGFGDTQYF

v_call: TRBV7-3
j_call: TRBJ2-2
cdr3_aa: CASSPGAVAGDGELFF

v_call: TRBV6-5
j_call: TRBJ1-1
cdr3_aa: CASRKPSLGTEAFF

v_call: TRBV7-2
j_call: TRBJ2-1
cdr3_aa: CASSTIYEQFF

v_call: TRBV11-2
j_call: TRBJ1-1
cdr3_aa: CASSPGAANTEAFF

v_call: TRBV7-3
j_call: TRBJ2-1
cdr3_aa: CASSFGPPLDGLDNEQFF

v_call: TRBV5-1
j_call: TRBJ2-1
cdr3_aa: CASSTPDRPHNEQFF

v_call: TRBV27
j_call: TRBJ2-3
cdr3_aa: CASSPRAGTDTQYF

v_call: TRBV9
j_call: TRBJ1-2
cdr3_aa: CASSVAVGREGKGYTF

v_call: TRBV7-2
j_call: TRBJ1-1
cdr3_aa: CASSAWDIVNTEAFF

v_call: TRBV28
j_call: TRBJ2-1
cdr3_aa: CASSSRDRGVNEQFF

v_call: TRBV7-9
j_call: TRBJ2-1
cdr3_aa: CASSSPSSAGGEQFF

v_call: TRBV9
j_call: TRBJ1-6
cdr3_aa: CASSVNGGHFNSPLHF

v_call: TRBV6-1
j_call: TRBJ1-1
cdr3_aa: CASTINRVNTEAFF

v_call: TRBV28
j_call: TRBJ1-2
cdr3_aa: CATSDRNQDGYTF

v_call: TRBV6-6
j_call: TRBJ2-7
cdr3_aa: CASRTGTGGSYEQYF

v_call: TRBV6-1
j_call: TRBJ2-2
cdr3_aa: CATEREFSGELFF

v_call: TRBV15
j_call: TRBJ2-1
cdr3_aa: CATSLREGIEQFF

v_call: TRBV2
j_call: TRBJ1-4
cdr3_aa: CASSGRSSATNEKLFF

v_call: TRBV9
j_call: TRBJ2-3
cdr3_aa: CASSVIAGPMDTQYF

v_call: TRBV5-4
j_call: TRBJ1-4
cdr3_aa: CASSSDRVSEKLFF

v_call: TRBV9
j_call: TRBJ2-7
cdr3_aa: CASARGEREKYEQYF

v_call: TRBV21-1
j_call: TRBJ2-5
cdr3_aa: CASSKHEAQETQYF

v_call: TRBV6-5
j_call: TRBJ2-1
cdr3_aa: CASSSPHRSSYNEQFF

v_call: TRBV28
j_call: TRBJ1-3
cdr3_aa: CASRDPGPSFLTIYF

v_call: TRBV28
j_call: TRBJ1-2
cdr3_aa: CASRRTGVVYGYTF

v_call: TRBV4-1
j_call: TRBJ2-5
cdr3_aa: CASSPRANSGPQETQYF

v_call: TRBV15
j_call: TRBJ2-1
cdr3_aa: CATSRGLAALNEQFF

v_call: TRBV6-5
j_call: TRBJ1-1
cdr3_aa: CASSLTGRTEAFF

v_call: TRBV7-9
j_call: TRBJ2-7
cdr3_aa: CASRKQTGSYEQYF

v_call: TRBV28
j_call: TRBJ2-1
cdr3_aa: CASSPSSGRGAEQFF

v_call: TRBV28
j_call: TRBJ1-1
cdr3_aa: CASSLWGDRMNTEAFF

v_call: TRBV19
j_call: TRBJ1-5
cdr3_aa: CASSLETGKSQPQHF

v_call: TRBV11-3
j_call: TRBJ2-3
cdr3_aa: CASSLAGGPADTQYF

v_call: TRBV15
j_call: TRBJ2-2
cdr3_aa: CATSRQSPEGELFF

v_call: TRBV14
j_call: TRBJ1-5
cdr3_aa: CASSQGWGNQPQHF

v_call: TRBV19
j_call: TRBJ1-1
cdr3_aa: CASSMRWEGDTEAFF

v_call: TRBV30
j_call: TRBJ1-5
cdr3_aa: CAWNPGQGDQPQHF

v_call: TRBV9
j_call: TRBJ1-2
cdr3_aa: CASRTGVFGYTF

v_call: TRBV7-8
j_call: TRBJ1-5
cdr3_aa: CASNQGQNQPQHF

v_call: TRBV29-1
j_call: TRBJ2-7
cdr3_aa: CSVRGSYEQYF

v_call: TRBV5-1
j_call: TRBJ2-4
cdr3_aa: CASSLAGGDSNIQYF

v_call: TRBV19
j_call: TRBJ2-2
cdr3_aa: CASSIVGGGGELFF

v_call: TRBV5-4
j_call: TRBJ1-5
cdr3_aa: CASSLGDRGSNQPQHF

v_call: TRBV5-4
j_call: TRBJ1-3
cdr3_aa: CASSLTGSGNTIYF

v_call: TRBV25-1
j_call: TRBJ1-2
cdr3_aa: CASSDPREGSSGYTF

v_call: TRBV4-1
j_call: TRBJ2-7
cdr3_aa: CASSQGLAGLYEQYF

v_call: TRBV9
j_call: TRBJ1-2
cdr3_aa: CASSVPGTGGSYGYTF

v_call: TRBV18
j_call: TRBJ2-5
cdr3_aa: CASSSGQIETQYF